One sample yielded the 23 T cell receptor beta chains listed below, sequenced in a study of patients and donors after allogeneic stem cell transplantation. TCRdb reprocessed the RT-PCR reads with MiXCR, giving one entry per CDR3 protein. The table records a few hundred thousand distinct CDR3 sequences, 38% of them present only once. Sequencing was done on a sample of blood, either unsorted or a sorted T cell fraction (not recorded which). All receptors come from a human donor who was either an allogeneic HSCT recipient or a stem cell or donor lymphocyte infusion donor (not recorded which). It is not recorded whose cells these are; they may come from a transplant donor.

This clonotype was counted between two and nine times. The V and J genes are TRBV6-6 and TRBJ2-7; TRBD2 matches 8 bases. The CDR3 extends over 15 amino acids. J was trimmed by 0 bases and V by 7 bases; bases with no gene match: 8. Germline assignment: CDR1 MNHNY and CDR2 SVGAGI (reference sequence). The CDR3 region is CASTSREGSSYEQYF. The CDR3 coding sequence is TGTGCCAGCACCTCCCGGGAGGGTAGCTCCTACGAGCAGTACTTC.

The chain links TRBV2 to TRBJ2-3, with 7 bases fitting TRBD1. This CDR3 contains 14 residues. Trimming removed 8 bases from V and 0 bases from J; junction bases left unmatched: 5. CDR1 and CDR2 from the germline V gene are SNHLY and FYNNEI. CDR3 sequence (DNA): TGTGCCAGCCGACAGGGTGCTAGCACAGATACGCAGTATTTT. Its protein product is CASRQGASTDTQYF.

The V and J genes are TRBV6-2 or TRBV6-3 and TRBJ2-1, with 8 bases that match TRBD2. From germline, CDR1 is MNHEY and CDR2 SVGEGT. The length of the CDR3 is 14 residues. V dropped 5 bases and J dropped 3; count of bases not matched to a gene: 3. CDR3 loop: CASSRGGYYNEQFF. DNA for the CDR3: TGTGCCAGCAGTCGGGGGGGGTACTACAATGAGCAGTTCTTC.

The CDR3 coding sequence is TGTGCCAGCAGGGGGCTCCATGGTGAGCAGTTCTTC. Translating gives CASRGLHGEQFF. J is TRBJ2-1 and V is TRBV12-3 or TRBV12-4, with TRBD1 as a possible D gene (5 bases). V shed 6 bases and J shed 9 bases, with 12 bases lying between them. CDR3 length: 12 amino acids.

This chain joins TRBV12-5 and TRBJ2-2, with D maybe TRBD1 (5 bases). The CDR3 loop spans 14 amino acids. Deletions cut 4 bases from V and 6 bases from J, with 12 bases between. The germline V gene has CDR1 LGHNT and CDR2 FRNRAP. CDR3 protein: CASGSQGMAGELFF. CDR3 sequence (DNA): TGTGCTAGTGGTTCGCAGGGTATGGCCGGGGAGCTGTTTTTT.

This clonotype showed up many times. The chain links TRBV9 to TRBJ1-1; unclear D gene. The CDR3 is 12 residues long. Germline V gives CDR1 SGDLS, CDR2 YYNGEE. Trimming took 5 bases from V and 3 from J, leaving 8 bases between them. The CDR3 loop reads CASSRRHTEAFF. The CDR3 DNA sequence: TGTGCCAGCAGTCGGCGGCACACTGAAGCTTTCTTT. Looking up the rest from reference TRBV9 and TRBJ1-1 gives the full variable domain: DSGVTQTPKHLITATGQRVTLRCSPRSGDLSVYWYQQSLDQGLQFLIQYYNGEERAKGNILERFSAQQFPDLHSELNLSSLELGDSALYFCASSRRHTEAFFGQGTRLTVV.

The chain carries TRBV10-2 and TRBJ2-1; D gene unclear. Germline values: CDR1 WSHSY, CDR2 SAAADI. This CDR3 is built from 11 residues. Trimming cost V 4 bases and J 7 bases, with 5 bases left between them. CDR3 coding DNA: TGCGCCAGCAGTGTATCAAATGAGCAGTTCTTC. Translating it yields CASSVSNEQFF.

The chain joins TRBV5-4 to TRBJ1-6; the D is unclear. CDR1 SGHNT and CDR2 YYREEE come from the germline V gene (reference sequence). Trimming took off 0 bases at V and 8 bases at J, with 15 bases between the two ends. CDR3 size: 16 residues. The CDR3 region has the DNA TGTGCCAGCAGCTTGGTAGGAGGAGGGAGTTATTCACCCCTCCACTTT. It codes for CASSLVGGGSYSPLHF.

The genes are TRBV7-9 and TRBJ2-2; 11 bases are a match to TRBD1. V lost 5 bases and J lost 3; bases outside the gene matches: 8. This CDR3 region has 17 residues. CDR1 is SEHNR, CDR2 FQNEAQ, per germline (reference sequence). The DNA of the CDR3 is TGTGCCAGCAGCGCACCAGGACAGGGGGCTGACACCGGGGAGCTGTTTTTT. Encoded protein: CASSAPGQGADTGELFF.

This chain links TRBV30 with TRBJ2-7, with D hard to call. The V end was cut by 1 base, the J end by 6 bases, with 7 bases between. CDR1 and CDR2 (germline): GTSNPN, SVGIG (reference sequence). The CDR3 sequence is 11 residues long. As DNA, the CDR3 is TGTGCCTGGAGTGGGTCATCCGAGCAGTACTTC. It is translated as CAWSGSSEQYF.

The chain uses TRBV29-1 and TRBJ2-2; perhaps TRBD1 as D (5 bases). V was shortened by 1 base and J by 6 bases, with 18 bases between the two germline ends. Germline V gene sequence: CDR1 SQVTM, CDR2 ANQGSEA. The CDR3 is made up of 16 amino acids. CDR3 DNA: TGCAGCGTTGAAGCCCAGGGCTTCCTTAATTCCGGGGAGCTGTTTTTT. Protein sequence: CSVEAQGFLNSGELFF.

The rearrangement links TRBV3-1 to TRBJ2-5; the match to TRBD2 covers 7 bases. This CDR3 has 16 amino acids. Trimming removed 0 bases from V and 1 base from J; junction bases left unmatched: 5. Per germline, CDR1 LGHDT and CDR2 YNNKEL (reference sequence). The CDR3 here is CASSQDWSSGQETQYF. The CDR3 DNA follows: TGTGCCAGCAGCCAAGATTGGTCTAGCGGCCAAGAGACCCAGTACTTC.

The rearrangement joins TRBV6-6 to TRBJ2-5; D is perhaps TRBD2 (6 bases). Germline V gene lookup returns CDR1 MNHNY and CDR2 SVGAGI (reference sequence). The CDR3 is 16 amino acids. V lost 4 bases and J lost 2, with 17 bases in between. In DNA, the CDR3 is TGTGCCAGCAGTTGGGCCGAGGGAGGAAGGCAAGAGACCCAGTACTTC. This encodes CASSWAEGGRQETQYF.

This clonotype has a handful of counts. Here the CDR3 reads CASSQDEGINEKLFF. The CDR3 DNA reads as TGTGCCAGCAGCCAAGATGAGGGTATAAATGAAAAACTGTTTTTT. The V call is TRBV4-2, the J call TRBJ1-4, with D hard to call. The CDR3 covers 15 residues. The germline gives CDR1 LGHNA, CDR2 YNFKEQ. V dropped 0 bases and J dropped 5 bases, with 10 bases sitting between them.

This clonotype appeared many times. Here the CDR3 reads CATGTPNTEAFF. The CDR3 region has the DNA TGTGCCACCGGGACACCGAACACTGAAGCTTTCTTT. The chain has TRBV10-3 and TRBJ1-1; maybe TRBD1 (6 bases). This CDR3 has 12 amino acids. V dropped 10 bases and J dropped 1 base, with 10 bases sitting between them. Looked up from germline, CDR1 is ENHRY and CDR2 is SYGVKD.

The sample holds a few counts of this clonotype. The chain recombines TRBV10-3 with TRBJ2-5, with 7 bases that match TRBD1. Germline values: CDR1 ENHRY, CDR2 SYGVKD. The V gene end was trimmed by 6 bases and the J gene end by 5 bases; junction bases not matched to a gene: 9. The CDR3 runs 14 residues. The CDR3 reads CAIRRTGLGETQYF. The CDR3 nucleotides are TGTGCCATCAGGAGGACAGGTTTGGGGGAGACCCAGTACTTC.

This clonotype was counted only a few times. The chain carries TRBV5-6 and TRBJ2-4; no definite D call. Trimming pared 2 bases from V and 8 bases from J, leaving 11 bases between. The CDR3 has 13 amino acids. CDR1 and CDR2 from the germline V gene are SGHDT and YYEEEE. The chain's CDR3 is CASSFSWTDIQYF. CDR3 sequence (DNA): TGTGCCAGCAGCTTCAGTTGGACGGACATTCAGTACTTC.

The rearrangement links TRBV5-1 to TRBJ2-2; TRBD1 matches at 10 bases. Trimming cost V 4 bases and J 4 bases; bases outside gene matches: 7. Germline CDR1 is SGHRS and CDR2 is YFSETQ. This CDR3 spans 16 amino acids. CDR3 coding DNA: TGCGCCAGCAGCCGGGACAGGGGATTGGGCACCGGGGAGCTGTTTTTT. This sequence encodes CASSRDRGLGTGELFF.

The CDR3 coding sequence is TGTGCCAGCAGCGTAGCTCACAGCTATGGCTACACCTTC. It yields the protein CASSVAHSYGYTF. The chain is built from TRBV9 and TRBJ1-2; the D is unclear. Trimming stripped 0 bases from V and 4 bases from J, with 7 bases between. This CDR3 spans 13 amino acids. Germline V gene sequence: CDR1 SGDLS, CDR2 YYNGEE.

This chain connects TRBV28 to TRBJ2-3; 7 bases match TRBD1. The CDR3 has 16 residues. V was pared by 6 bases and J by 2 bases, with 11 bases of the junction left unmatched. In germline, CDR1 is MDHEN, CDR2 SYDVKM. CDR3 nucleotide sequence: TGTGCCAGCAGCCGACCGGGACAGACCAACACAGATACGCAGTATTTT. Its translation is CASSRPGQTNTDTQYF.

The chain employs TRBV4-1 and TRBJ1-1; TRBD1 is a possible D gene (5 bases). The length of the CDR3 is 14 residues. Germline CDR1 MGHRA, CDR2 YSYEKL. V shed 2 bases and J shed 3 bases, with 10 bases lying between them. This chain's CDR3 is CASSQSRGDTEAFF. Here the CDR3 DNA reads TGCGCCAGCAGCCAAAGCAGAGGGGACACTGAAGCTTTCTTT.

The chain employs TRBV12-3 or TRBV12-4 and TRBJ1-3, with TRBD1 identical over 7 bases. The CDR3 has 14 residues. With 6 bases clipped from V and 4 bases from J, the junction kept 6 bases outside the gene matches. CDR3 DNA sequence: TGTGCCAGCAGAGAAACAGGGGCGGGAAACACCATATATTTT. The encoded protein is CASRETGAGNTIYF.

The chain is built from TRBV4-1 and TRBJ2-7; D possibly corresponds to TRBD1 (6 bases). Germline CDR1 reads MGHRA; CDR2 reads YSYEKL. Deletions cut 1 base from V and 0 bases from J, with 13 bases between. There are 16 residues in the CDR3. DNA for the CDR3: TGCGCCAGCAGCCAAGCCGGGGACATCCGCTCCTACGAGCAGTACTTC. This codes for CASSQAGDIRSYEQYF.